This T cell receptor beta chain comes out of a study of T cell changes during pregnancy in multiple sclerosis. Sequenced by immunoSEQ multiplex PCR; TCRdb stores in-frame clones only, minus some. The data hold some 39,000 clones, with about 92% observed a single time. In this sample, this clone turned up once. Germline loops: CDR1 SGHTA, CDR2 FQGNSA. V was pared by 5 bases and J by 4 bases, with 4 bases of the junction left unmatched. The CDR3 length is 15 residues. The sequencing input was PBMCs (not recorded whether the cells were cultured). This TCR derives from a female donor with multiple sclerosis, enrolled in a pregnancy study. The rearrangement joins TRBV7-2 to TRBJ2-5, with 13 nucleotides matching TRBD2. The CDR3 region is CASSQGLAGTETQYF. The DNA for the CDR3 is TGTGCCAGCAGCCAGGGACTAGCGGGAACAGAGACCCAGTACTTC.